The sequence of this TCR beta chain was determined in a study of beta chain features in type 1 diabetes (dated by TCRdb to 2017 to 2018). The study in broad terms: Mean age, gender distribution, total cell number and subset yield did not differ between patients and healthy donors. A total of roughly 110 million sorted cells were examined across all samples, and the number of cells per subset was strongly correlated with RNA yield. In the study, recently diagnosed type 1 diabetes patients and matched healthy donors were compared on the TCRB repertoires of their sorted circulating CD4+ T cell subsets. Naive and central memory subsets were obtained from all 30 or so donors, but regulatory and stem cell-like memory subsets were isolated from only 8 patients and roughly 8 healthy donors. What the research found in general, with its limitations: Naive, central memory and regulatory TCRB repertoires appeared to be more alike among patients than among healthy donors. Fewer insertions and more nucleotide deletions at VDJ recombination sites were observed in patients with type 1 diabetes, implying thymic rearrangement abnormalities. Because cDNA was sequenced instead of genomic DNA, activated cells with high expression could be over-represented, although the groups did not differ in activation or CD3 levels. PCR might favor shorter templates, but patient and control samples were amplified and corrected together, so any skew would affect both groups equally. In all four CD4+ subsets, TCRB CDR3 length was moderately but significantly shorter in type 1 diabetes patients. Only small numbers of individuals were included in the HLA sub-analyses, which left unresolved whether HLA type had any influence on TCRB rearrangement.

The entire amount of isolated RNA was reverse transcribed using the High Capacity cDNA Reverse Transcription Kit, so the sequenced TCRB transcripts were expressed ones. Naive, central memory and regulatory T cell samples underwent deep immunoSEQ sequencing, averaging about 3.57 million total reads per sample. After sorted cells were lysed in RLT buffer, RNA was extracted with DNase-treated RNeasy Micro or Mini kits, with the choice depending on cell number. To prevent cross-contamination, every cell subset was processed on its own, while patient and healthy donor samples were processed together. Using the immunoSEQ multiplex PCR, TCRB sequences were amplified from cDNA into 87-bp fragments spanning the CDR3 region. The amplicons were sequenced using the Illumina HiSeq platform. The authors processed their data as follows. Synthetic template baselines were used to correct PCR bias computationally, reads within Hamming distance 2 were collapsed together, and singletons that could not be merged were discarded. Reads were aligned against IMGT so that V, D and J genes, CDR3 length and insertions or deletions at six rearrangement sites could be assigned. Within each subset, clonotype counts were normalized to the number of sorted cells before true diversity and Gini coefficients were calculated with the tcR R package. The overlap coefficient, calculated on TCRB nucleotide sequences, was used to quantify repertoire sharing. TCRdb obtained this table from immuneACCESS and retained in-frame rearrangements with V and J assigned. These tables miss some clones; where compared with another copy, unresolved V genes account for less than half of the shortfall, and the remainder is unexplained. D and trimming were read from the DNA, whereas the V and J calls and clone size are those reported in that table. Within this sample are about 9,200 clones, with 70% to 80% of them counted one time only. More than 1.3% of the sample belongs to the ten largest clones.

Each donor gave one peripheral blood draw, averaging about 120 mL, which was collected into heparinised tubes. Using a panel that included CD45RO, CCR7, CD25, CD127, CD95 and CD27, naive, central memory, regulatory and stem cell-like memory CD4+ T cells were sorted on a BD FACSAria II. Every sorted population had a purity above 95%. PBMCs were separated immediately by Lymphoprep density gradient centrifugation and were stained directly, without being cultured. So that batch effects would be minimized, each experiment stained and sorted samples in pairs, pairing one healthy donor with one patient. In regard to this clone: It lacks a known antigen. Base-call qualities are not available, and no considerably larger clone is one nucleotide away.

CDR1 and CDR2 are drawn from the germline V gene: MGHRA, YSYEKL. The CDR3 starts with the cysteine, ends with the phenylalanine, and has 16 residues. The only DNA kept is the CDR3, 48 bases in frame from the first base. For this chain, trimming is 2 bases at the V end and 4 bases at the J end, and the number of junction bases without a gene match is 10. The receptor was isolated from a woman under 30 in good health. The V and J segments used are TRBV4-1 and TRBJ1-2; TRBD1 fits 7 bases in the junction. The sequencing sample was made of Tregs from blood. Per the publication, the cell subset or site label means: regulatory CD4+ T cells. The sequence in DNA is TGCGCCAGCAGCCAACCTGACAGGGCCCTCCTCTATGGCTACACCTTC. It encodes CASSQPDRALLYGYTF.